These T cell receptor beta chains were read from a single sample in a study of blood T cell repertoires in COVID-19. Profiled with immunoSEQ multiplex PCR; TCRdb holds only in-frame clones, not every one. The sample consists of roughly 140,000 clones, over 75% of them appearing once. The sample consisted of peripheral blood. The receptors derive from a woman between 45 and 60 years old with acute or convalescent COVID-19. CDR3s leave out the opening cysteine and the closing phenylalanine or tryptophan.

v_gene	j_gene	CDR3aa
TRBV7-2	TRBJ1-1	ASSSQGNTEAF
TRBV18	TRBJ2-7	ASSLDRGDEQY
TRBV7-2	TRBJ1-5	ASSVTPSGAQH
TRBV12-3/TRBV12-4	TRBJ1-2	ASSSRDTEYT
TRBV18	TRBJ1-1	ASSGQGDTEAF
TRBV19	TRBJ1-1	ASSMPGLNTEAF
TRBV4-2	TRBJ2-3	ASSQDRQGASDTQY
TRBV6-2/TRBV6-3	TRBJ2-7	ASSYGLAEQY
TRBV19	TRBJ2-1	ASSRQGSSYNEQF
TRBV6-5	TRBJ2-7	ASSSSHEQY
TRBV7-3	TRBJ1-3	ASSRGSGNTIY
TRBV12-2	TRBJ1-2	ASRGQGGNNYGYT
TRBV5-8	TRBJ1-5	ASSPSTGHQPQH
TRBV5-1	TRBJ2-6	ASSLDISGANVLT
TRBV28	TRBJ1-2	ASSPSQGAVGYT
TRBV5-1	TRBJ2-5	ASSSGEGQETQY
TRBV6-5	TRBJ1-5	ASSLGQGVQPQH
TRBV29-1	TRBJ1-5	SVGDSNQPQH
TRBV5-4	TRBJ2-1	ASSLVVTEDNEQF
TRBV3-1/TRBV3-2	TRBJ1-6	ASSQGAGGFNSPLH
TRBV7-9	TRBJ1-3	ASSLDPGAGNTIY
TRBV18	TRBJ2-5	ASSPRQGVMETQY
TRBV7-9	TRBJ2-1	ASERVGAFDEQF
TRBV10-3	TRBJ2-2	AIPRDRADGELF
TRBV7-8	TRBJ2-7	ASSPEPGHSYEQY
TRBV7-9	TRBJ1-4	ASSPGTGADNEKLF
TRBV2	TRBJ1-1	ASSGQGDTEAF
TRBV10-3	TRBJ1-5	AISGDTSNQPQH
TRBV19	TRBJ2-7	ASSTGGQGYTYEQY
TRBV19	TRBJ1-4	ASTDGENNEKLF
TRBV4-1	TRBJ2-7	ASSQEGIGLAGDQLPYEQY
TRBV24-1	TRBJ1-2	ATSGGRDRYGYT
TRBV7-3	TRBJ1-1	ASSSKSGGKAF
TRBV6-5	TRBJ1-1	ASSYSDRADTEAF
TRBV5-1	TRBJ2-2	ASSLWRGSTGELF